A single sample is the source of the 7 T cell receptor beta chains below, sequenced in a study of blood T cell repertoires in COVID-19. Assay: immunoSEQ multiplex PCR; the TCRdb copy retains only in-frame clones and omits some. The sample has about 36,000 clones, about 85% seen once. What was sequenced was peripheral blood. The receptors were sampled from a man aged 55 to 69 with COVID-19, enrolled during active disease.

The chain carries TRBV12-3 or TRBV12-4 and TRBJ1-2, with 9 positions matching TRBD1. CDR3 length: 13 amino acids. Trimming took 6 bases from V and 7 from J; bases not matched to a gene: 6. DNA of the CDR3: TGTGCCAGCAGGCTGGGACAGGGCTTTGGCTACACCTTC. It is translated as CASRLGQGFGYTF.

The chain joins TRBV19 to TRBJ2-2; TRBD1 matches 7 bases. The germline V gene encodes CDR1 LNHDA and CDR2 SQIVND (reference sequence). The J segment lost 5 bases and the V segment lost 9 bases, leaving 9 bases of the junction unmatched. This CDR3 is 14 amino acids long. DNA of the CDR3: TGTGCCAGCTCTCAGGGGGTGGGAACCGGGGAGCTGTTTTTT. Translated, it gives CASSQGVGTGELFF.

The gene calls are TRBV3-1 (or the pseudogene TRBV3-2) and TRBJ1-2; 7 bases match TRBD1. Germline V gene sequence: CDR1 LGHDT, CDR2 YNNKEL (reference sequence). The CDR3 has 15 residues. The V and J ends lost 0 bases and 3 bases, in that order; junction bases with no gene match: 4. CDR3 in DNA: TGTGCCAGCAGCCAAGATGCCAGGGGGGACTATGGCTACACCTTC. Encoded protein: CASSQDARGDYGYTF.

The chain joins TRBV12-3 or TRBV12-4 to TRBJ1-1; D is unclear. The CDR3 contains 13 residues. The germline V and J ends were trimmed by 0 bases and 1 base, with 3 bases remaining between them. The CDR3 reads CASSLAANTEAFF. The CDR3 DNA reads as TGTGCCAGCAGTTTAGCAGCGAACACTGAAGCTTTCTTT.

The chain is built from TRBV12-5 and TRBJ2-1; 8 bases agree with TRBD2. Unmatched junction bases numbered 5, after V lost 3 bases and J lost 10 bases. Germline CDR1 is LGHNT and CDR2 is FRNRAP. This CDR3 is 13 amino acids long. CDR3 nucleotides: TGTGCTAGTGGTTTAGCGGGAGCAAGGGAGCAGTTCTTC. Translated, it gives CASGLAGAREQFF.

The rearrangement links TRBV14 to TRBJ2-3; 8 bases match TRBD1. Germline V gives CDR1 SGHDN, CDR2 FVKESK. The junction had 6 bases not matched to a gene; V was cut back by 4 bases and J by 0 bases. The CDR3 has 16 residues. In nucleotides, the CDR3 is TGTGCCAGCAGCCGCAAACAGGGGGGTAGCACAGATACGCAGTATTTT. As protein: CASSRKQGGSTDTQYF. The full variable domain, its missing parts supplied by reference TRBV14 and TRBJ2-3, is EAGVTQFPSHSVIEKGQTVTLRCDPISGHDNLYWYRRVMGKEIKFLLHFVKESKQDESGMPNNRFLAERTGGTYSTLKVQPAELEDSGVYFCASSRKQGGSTDTQYFGPGTRLTVL.

The chain employs TRBV13 and TRBJ1-5; D might be TRBD1 (5 bases). This CDR3 region has 14 residues. The germline gives CDR1 PRHDT, CDR2 FYEKMQ (reference sequence). Trimming shortened V by 5 bases and J by 1 base, and 9 bases separated the two germline ends. The CDR3 loop reads CASSRDRSNQPQHF. CDR3 coding DNA: TGTGCCAGCAGCCGAGACAGAAGCAATCAGCCCCAGCATTTT.